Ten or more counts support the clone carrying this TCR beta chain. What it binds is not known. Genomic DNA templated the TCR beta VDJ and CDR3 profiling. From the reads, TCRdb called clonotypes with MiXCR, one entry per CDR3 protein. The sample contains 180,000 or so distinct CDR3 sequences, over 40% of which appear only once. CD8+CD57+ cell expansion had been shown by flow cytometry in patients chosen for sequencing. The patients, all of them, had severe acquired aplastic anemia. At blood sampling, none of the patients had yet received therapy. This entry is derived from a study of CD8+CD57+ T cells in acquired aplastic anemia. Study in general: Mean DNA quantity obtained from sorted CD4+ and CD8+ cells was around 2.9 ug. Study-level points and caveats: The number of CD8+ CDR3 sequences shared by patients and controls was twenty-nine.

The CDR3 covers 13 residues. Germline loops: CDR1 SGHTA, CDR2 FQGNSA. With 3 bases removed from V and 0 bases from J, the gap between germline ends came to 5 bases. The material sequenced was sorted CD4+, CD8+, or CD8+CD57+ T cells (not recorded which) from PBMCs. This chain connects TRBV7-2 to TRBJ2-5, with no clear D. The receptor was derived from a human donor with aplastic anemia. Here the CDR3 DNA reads TGTGCCAGCAGCTTGGGGAACCAAGAGACCCAGTACTTC. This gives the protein CASSLGNQETQYF. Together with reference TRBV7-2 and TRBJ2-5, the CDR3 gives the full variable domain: GAGVSQSPSNKVTEKGKDVELRCDPISGHTALYWYRQSLGQGLEFLIYFQGNSAPDKSGLPSDRFSAERTGGSVSTLTIQRTQQEDSAVYLCASSLGNQETQYFGPGTRLLVL.